Below are 7 T cell receptor beta chains sequenced from a single sample in a study of T cell changes during pregnancy in multiple sclerosis (dated by TCRdb to about 2019). The library relied on the immunoSEQ multiplex PCR assay. This immuneACCESS table, as held by TCRdb, lists in-frame sequences with V and J called but not all clones. Of the missing ones, under half trace to an unresolved V gene in checked studies; the others have no known cause. For this sample there are tens of thousands of clones; 88% appear just once. Around 1.3% of the sample goes to the ten largest clones. The specimen comprised CD4+ T cells from peripheral blood mononuclear cells, sampled in the second trimester of pregnancy. The origin of the receptors is a female donor with multiple sclerosis, enrolled in a pregnancy study.

The chain carries TRBV5-6 and TRBJ2-5; 9 bases are shared with TRBD1. The ends lost 2 bases at V and 2 bases at J; junction bases unmatched: 4. From germline, CDR1 is SGHDT and CDR2 YYEEEE. This CDR3 comprises 15 residues. The CDR3 protein is CASSFGTGHQETQYF. CDR3 DNA: TGTGCCAGCAGCTTCGGGACAGGGCATCAAGAGACCCAGTACTTC.

The chain has TRBV6-5 and TRBJ2-1; the match to TRBD2 covers 10 bases. J lost 6 bases, V lost 7 bases, and 9 bases had no gene match. CDR3 length: 15 amino acids. CDR1 and CDR2 from the germline V gene are MNHEY and SVGAGI. DNA for the CDR3: TGTGCCAGCAACACACTAGCGGGAAGATTCAATGAGCAGTTCTTC. It codes for CASNTLAGRFNEQFF.

The chain employs TRBV14 and TRBJ1-2; 7 nucleotides match TRBD1. The germline gives CDR1 SGHDN, CDR2 FVKESK. The length of the CDR3 is 12 residues. After removal of 4 bases from V and 8 bases from J, the junction contained 4 bases not matched to a gene. In nucleotides, the CDR3 is TGTGCCAGCAGCCCGACAGGGTGGGGCTACACCTTC. Translating gives CASSPTGWGYTF.

The gene calls are TRBV30 and TRBJ1-2; possible D gene TRBD1, 6 bases. Germline V gives CDR1 GTSNPN, CDR2 SVGIG (reference sequence). This CDR3 is 10 amino acids long. The ends were cut back, 5 bases at V and 7 bases at J, with 8 bases in the middle. CDR3 sequence: CAWGQRGYTF. The CDR3 nucleotides are TGTGCCTGGGGACAGCGTGGCTACACCTTC.

J is TRBJ2-7 and V is TRBV29-1, with 7 bases lining up with TRBD1. Losses at the gene ends were 4 bases for V and 1 base for J; bases not matched to a gene: 7. Germline loops: CDR1 SQVTM, CDR2 ANQGSEA. This CDR3 region has 14 residues. The chain's CDR3 is CSVAETGKSYEQYF. The CDR3 bases are TGCAGCGTTGCTGAGACAGGGAAATCCTACGAGCAGTACTTC.

The J gene is TRBJ2-1, the V gene TRBV7-9; perhaps TRBD2 as D (5 bases). The CDR3 covers 14 residues. Germline V gives CDR1 SEHNR, CDR2 FQNEAQ (reference sequence). The V and J ends lost 2 bases and 4 bases respectively, with 9 bases between them. The CDR3 here is CASSLSRDYNEQFF. CDR3 in DNA: TGTGCCAGCAGCTTAAGTCGGGATTACAATGAGCAGTTCTTC.

The chain employs TRBV30 and TRBJ2-7; 8 positions agree with TRBD2. Germline V gene data show CDR1 as GTSNPN and CDR2 as SVGIG (reference sequence). V was pared by 7 bases and J by 5 bases, with 10 bases of the junction left unmatched. This CDR3 region has 13 residues. CDR3 nucleotide sequence: TGTGCCTCGAAGCGGGAGTGGATCGACGAGCAGTACTTC. This codes for CASKREWIDEQYF.